Given below is one T cell receptor beta chain in context. Its cognate antigen is unknown. This sample stems from a study of T cells in Graves' hyperthyroidism and ophthalmopathy. Every diagnosis used clinical symptoms, serum thyroxine and TRAb, thyroid ultrasound and orbital computed tomography. Study-level results: The model predicted ophthalmopathy a median 6.5 months before onset.

Researchers took RNA transcripts and amplified the TCR beta CDR3 regions from them. The primer set for the first-round RT-PCR of the TCR CDR3 was HTBI. TCRdb re-analysed the multiplex PCR reads in MiXCR, keeping a single row per CDR3 protein. The data contain around 260,000 distinct CDR3 sequences, under 30% of them singletons. Between the trimmed V and J ends, which lost 0 bases and 2 bases, there was a span of 19 bases. CDR1 SGHDN and CDR2 FVKESK come from the germline V gene. This CDR3 has 18 amino acids. The sequenced material came from blood. The receptor was derived from a man aged 40-49 years with Graves' hyperthyroidism that later progressed to Graves' ophthalmopathy. The rearrangement links TRBV14 to TRBJ2-5; tentatively, D is TRBD1 (6 bases). Here the CDR3 DNA reads TGTGCCAGCAGCCAAGATCGGGTACGGACAGCGACTCAAGAGACCCAGTACTTC. Protein: CASSQDRVRTATQETQYF.